Shown below are 22 T cell receptor beta chains from a single sample sequenced in a study of glioma-infiltrating T cells (dated by TCRdb to about 2016). Sequencing was carried out with an Illumina MiSeq. The iRepertoire nested amplicon-rescue multiplex PCR (arm-PCR) platform was used to amplify TCR alpha and beta CDR3 regions from RNA. TCRdb handled the public reads itself, with Q25 trimming in fastp and clone calling in MiXCR, and kept productive beta chains. Each CDR3 protein appears once, grouped with its most common genes and DNA. Within this sample are more than 350,000 distinct CDR3 sequences, with around 45% of them counted one time only. The biggest ten clones account for around 11% of the sample. Sequenced material: glioma tissue, nonneoplastic brain tissue, or PBMCs (not recorded which). The receptors originated from a human donor with low-grade glioma or glioblastoma, undergoing nonglioma brain surgery, or in good health (not recorded which).

Comments on this clonotype: A much more abundant neighbour one base away suggests this may be a read error. This chain joins TRBV27 and TRBJ2-7, with TRBD1 identical over 10 bases. Per germline, CDR1 MNHEY and CDR2 SMNVEV (reference sequence). This CDR3 region has 16 residues. In DNA form, the CDR3 reads TGTTCCAGCAGTTTCCCATCCGGGACAGGGGCCAACGAGCAGTACTTC. It specifies CSSSFPSGTGANEQYF.

Points on this clonotype: A read error is possible here, since a much larger clone lies one base away. The chain joins TRBV6-4 to TRBJ2-3; the D call may be TRBD1 or TRBD2 (5 bases each). CDR1 MRHNA and CDR2 SNTAGT come from the germline V gene. The length of the CDR3 is 17 residues. V was trimmed by 5 bases and J by 4 bases, leaving 22 bases between them. CDR3 sequence reads: CASSYTYRDRTADTQYF. The CDR3 coding sequence is TGTGCCAGCAGTTACACGTACCGGGACCGTACGGCAGATACGCAGTATTTT.

This clonotype was seen repeatedly, ten times or more. V is TRBV4-3 and J is TRBJ2-1; 8 bases are a match to TRBD2. The CDR3 is 15 residues long. The germline CDR1 and CDR2 sequences are LGHNA and YSLEER. V shed 1 base and J 4 bases; nucleotides not matched to a gene: 3. The CDR3 loop is CASSQGLATYNEQFF. Here the CDR3 DNA reads TGCGCCAGCAGCCAAGGACTAGCGACTTACAATGAGCAGTTCTTC.

As to this clonotype: A much larger clone sits a single nucleotide away, making a read error possible. J is TRBJ1-1 and V is TRBV28; D is possibly TRBD1 (6 bases). CDR1 and CDR2 from the germline V gene are MDHEN and SYDVKM. The CDR3 has 14 residues. V gave up 2 bases and J gave up 4 bases, with 11 bases separating them. CDR3 sequence: CASSLGWGPTEAFF. The CDR3 DNA reads TGTGCCAGCAGTTTAGGGTGGGGGCCCACTGAAGCTTTCTTT.

This clonotype showed up many times. The rearrangement joins TRBV6-1 to TRBJ1-1, with D unresolved. CDR1 and CDR2 from the germline V gene are MNHNS and SASEGT. Trimming cost V 7 bases and J 11 bases, with 17 bases left between them. The CDR3 contains 12 residues. CDR3 in amino acids: CASNPRSPPAFF. CDR3 nucleotides: TGTGCCAGCAACCCCAGAAGCCCTCCCGCTTTCTTT.

This clonotype turned up a few times. One junction end does not reproduce the germline sequence, and a read error may be involved. V is TRBV6-1 and J is TRBJ2-1; 8 nucleotides match TRBD1. Germline V gene sequence: CDR1 MNHNS, CDR2 SASEGT. The CDR3 loop spans 13 amino acids. CDR3 DNA: TGTGCCAGCAGGGAGGACAGGGTCTTTGAGGAGTTCTTC. As protein: CASREDRVFEEFF.

Regarding this clonotype: This sequence may be a read error, since a much larger clone differs from it by one base. CDR3 coding DNA: TGTGCCATCAGCGCCGGTTGGGCAAGCACAGATACGCAGTATTTT. Amino acids: CAISAGWASTDTQYF. The chain recombines TRBV15 with TRBJ2-3, with unresolved D. CDR1 is LNHNV, CDR2 YYDKDF, per germline (reference sequence). This CDR3 region has 15 residues.

This clonotype appeared a single time. This may stem from a read error, because a much larger clone lies one nucleotide away. V and J are TRBV27 and TRBJ2-3, with D perhaps being TRBD1 or TRBD2 (5 bases each). Per germline, CDR1 MNHEY and CDR2 SMNVEV (reference sequence). There are 14 residues in the CDR3. Here the CDR3 DNA reads TGTGCCAGCAGTTTTATCGGGGTCACAGGTACGCAGTATTTT. Protein: CASSFIGVTGTQYF.

The chain combines TRBV20-1 with TRBJ2-1; D call uncertain. The CDR3 runs 14 residues. Per the germline V gene, CDR1 is DFQATT and CDR2 is SNEGSKA (reference sequence). Trimming took off 6 bases at V and 5 bases at J, with 17 bases between the two ends. The CDR3 coding sequence is TGCAGTGCCTACTGGCGGATGACCGACAATGAGCAGTTCTTC. This gives the protein CSAYWRMTDNEQFF.

Comment on this clonotype: At one end, the junction sequence differs from germline, possibly due to a read error. The J gene is TRBJ1-3, the V gene TRBV15; unclear D gene. The germline V gene has CDR1 LNHNV and CDR2 YYDKDF (reference sequence). The CDR3 contains 17 residues. DNA for the CDR3: TGTGCCACCAGCAGAGTGTACTCCAAGGCGGGCGGAAACACCATATATTTC. Its protein product is CATSRVYSKAGGNTIYF. The variable domain in full, with the rest retrieved from reference TRBV15 and TRBJ1-3, is DAMVIQNPRYQVTQFGKPVTLSCSQTLNHNVMYWYQQKSSQAPKLLFHYYDKDFNNEADTPDNFQSRRPNTSFCFLDIRSPGLGDTAMYLCATSRVYSKAGGNTIYFGEGSWLTVV.

Many counts were recorded for this clonotype. The gene calls are TRBV6-2 or TRBV6-3 and TRBJ2-1; 8 positions match TRBD2. CDR1 is MNHEY and CDR2 is SVGEGT in the germline V gene. The CDR3 loop spans 18 amino acids. Trimming took 0 bases from V and 6 from J; bases not matched to a gene: 13. DNA of the CDR3: TGTGCCAGCAGTTACTCGAAGGGGTTAGCGGGAATACCCAATGAGCAGTTCTTC. It yields the protein CASSYSKGLAGIPNEQFF.

As regards this clonotype: This sequence may be a read error, since a much larger clone differs from it by one base. The chain links TRBV28 to TRBJ1-2; TRBD1 agrees at 8 bases. Per germline, CDR1 MDHEN and CDR2 SYDVKM. The V segment lost 6 bases and the J segment 5 bases; nucleotides outside the gene matches: 17. CDR3 length equals 17 residues. The CDR3 protein is CASSRSGTGFLKYGYTF. In nucleotides, the CDR3 is TGTGCCAGCAGCCGATCCGGGACAGGCTTCCTTAAGTATGGCTACACCTTC.

The rearrangement links TRBV6-2 or TRBV6-3 to TRBJ2-7; D might be TRBD1 (6 bases). Germline lookup yields CDR1 MNHEY and CDR2 SVGEGT. CDR3 size: 12 residues. V shed 7 bases and J shed 3 bases, with 10 bases lying between them. The CDR3 DNA reads TGTGCCAGCACGGACAGATACTACGAGCAGTACTTC. As protein: CASTDRYYEQYF.

There are a few counts of this clonotype. The V call is TRBV7-2, the J call TRBJ1-1, with D maybe TRBD1 (5 bases). The ends were cut back, 7 bases at V and 1 base at J, with 13 bases in the middle. CDR1 is SGHTA and CDR2 is FQGNSA in the germline V gene. There are 14 residues in the CDR3. The CDR3 nucleotides read TGTGCCAGCAACCCCGGGGCAGGGAACACTGAAGCTTTCTTT. Its translation is CASNPGAGNTEAFF. The full variable domain, in which reference TRBV7-2 and TRBJ1-1 provide the parts outside the CDR3, is GAGVSQSPSNKVTEKGKDVELRCDPISGHTALYWYRQSLGQGLEFLIYFQGNSAPDKSGLPSDRFSAERTGGSVSTLTIQRTQQEDSAVYLCASNPGAGNTEAFFGQGTRLTVV.

This clonotype has at least ten counts. The V gene is TRBV27, the J gene TRBJ2-7; TRBD2 agrees at 8 bases. This CDR3 region has 12 residues. CDR1 and CDR2 from the germline V gene are MNHEY and SMNVEV (reference sequence). Trimming removed 5 bases from V and 8 bases from J; junction bases left unmatched: 5. CDR3 sequence reads: CASSTGLAKQYF. The CDR3 coding sequence is TGTGCCAGCAGTACAGGACTAGCAAAGCAGTACTTC.

The table lists this clonotype with a few counts. V usage is TRBV20-1 and J usage is TRBJ2-7, with 10 bases fitting TRBD2. J gave up 2 bases and V 3 bases, and 16 bases lay outside the gene matches. The CDR3 totals 18 residues. The germline CDR1 and CDR2 sequences are DFQATT and SNEGSKA (reference sequence). This CDR3 is CSASGGGLAGATTYEQYF. CDR3 nucleotide sequence: TGCAGTGCTAGTGGGGGAGGGCTAGCGGGAGCGACAACCTACGAGCAGTACTTC.

This clonotype was counted only a few times. This CDR3 is CASHSTSSYNEQFF. The CDR3 nucleotides read TGTGCCAGTCACTCGACCAGCAGCTACAATGAGCAGTTCTTC. This chain joins TRBV7-2 and TRBJ2-1, with unresolved D. V was cut by 9 bases and J by 3 bases, with 15 bases left in between. Germline loops: CDR1 SGHTA, CDR2 FQGNSA. The CDR3 runs to 14 residues.

The rearrangement joins TRBV28 to TRBJ2-1, with 13 positions matching TRBD2. The CDR3 runs to 15 residues. The V and J ends lost 6 bases and 6 bases, in that order; junction bases with no gene match: 5. Germline CDR1 reads MDHEN; CDR2 reads SYDVKM. CDR3 sequence: CASSQRTSGSNEQFF. The CDR3 coding sequence is TGTGCCAGCAGCCAACGGACTAGCGGGAGCAATGAGCAGTTCTTC. The full variable domain, completed using reference TRBV28 and TRBJ2-1, is DVKVTQSSRYLVKRTGEKVFLECVQDMDHENMFWYRQDPGLGLRLIYFSYDVKMKEKGDIPEGYSVSREKKERFSLILESASTNQTSMYLCASSQRTSGSNEQFFGPGTRLTVL.

Turning to this clonotype: One junction end does not reproduce the germline sequence, and a read error may be involved. The gene calls are TRBV4-2 and TRBJ1-5; D gene unclear. CDR3 length: 17 residues. Germline V gives CDR1 LGHNA, CDR2 YNFKEQ. CDR3 in amino acids: CASSLLSGPGGNQSQHF. DNA of the CDR3: TGTGCCAGCAGCCTTCTATCGGGCCCCGGTGGCAATCAGTCCCAGCATTTT.

As for this clonotype: Given a much more abundant clone one base away, this may be a read error. For the CDR3, the DNA is TGTGCCAGCAGCCCAACAGGGAGCGGCCAGCCCAAGCATTTT. Translation: CASSPTGSGQPKHF. V and J are TRBV6-2 or TRBV6-3 and TRBJ1-5, with D maybe TRBD1 (6 bases). Looked up from germline, CDR1 is MNHEY and CDR2 is SVGEGT. The CDR3 covers 14 residues.

V usage is TRBV5-5 and J usage is TRBJ2-7, with 8 bases identical to TRBD2. The germline V gene encodes CDR1 SGHKS and CDR2 YYEKEE (reference sequence). With V trimmed by 5 bases and J by 2 bases, 6 bases remained unmatched. The CDR3 runs 14 residues. The CDR3 loop is CASRPRGGAYEQYF. CDR3 sequence (DNA): TGTGCCAGCAGACCACGGGGGGGGGCCTACGAGCAGTACTTC.

Of note for this clonotype: The junction departs from the called germline gene at one end, perhaps through a read error. The chain is built from TRBV4-1 and TRBJ1-1; D possibly corresponds to TRBD1 (6 bases). The germline V gene encodes CDR1 MGHRA and CDR2 YSYEKL. CDR3 length: 16 amino acids. CDR3 protein: CASGQAGGGVDTEAFF. As DNA, the CDR3 is TGCGCCAGCGGCCAGGCCGGGGGCGGGGTCGACACTGAAGCTTTCTTT.